The sequence of this TCR beta chain was determined in a study of long-term antiretroviral therapy in people with HIV. Across the whole study: Specimens dating back about a decade before the 2015 immediate-ART recommendation are the oldest included.

At the survey level, the v3.0 immunoSEQ assay was run. Repertoires were generated with immunoSEQ multiplex PCR, while TCRdb's copy carries only in-frame clones and drops some. This table has 25,000 to 30,000 clones, approximately 88% appearing once. General study results and limits: The study found that diversity rose after ART but stayed below transplant donor controls. Clones that had undergone expansion before ART dominated the repertoire at all time points.

As for this clone: Antigen unknown.

Trimming cost V 5 bases and J 1 base, with 15 bases left between them. The length of the CDR3 is 15 residues. The germline CDR1 and CDR2 sequences are SGHAT and FQNNGV. All donors provided no fewer than one pre-ART and no fewer than two post-ART PBMC samples. The clonotype comes from a man aged 25 to 40 with HIV. The chain couples TRBV11-2 to TRBJ2-7, with a weak D call TRBD2 (6 bases). The specimen comprised unsorted PBMCs, sampled roughly 2.7 years after starting antiretroviral therapy. The CDR3 here is CASSRDFSHSYEQYF. The CDR3 DNA reads as TGTGCCAGCAGCCGGGACTTCTCCCATTCCTACGAGCAGTACTTC. Together with reference TRBV11-2 and TRBJ2-7, the CDR3 gives the full variable domain: EAGVAQSPRYKIIEKRQSVAFWCNPISGHATLYWYQQILGQGPKLLIQFQNNGVVDDSQLPKDRFSAERLKGVDSTLKIQPAKLEDSAVYLCASSRDFSHSYEQYFGPGTRLTVT.